The 30 T cell receptor beta chains below all came from one sample that was sequenced in a study of blood T cells in healthy people across ages (dated by TCRdb to about 2015). The library was made by 5' RACE. TCRdb names Illumina HiSeq 2500 as the instrument used. The second PCR ran for about 6 to 12 cycles and used a J-beta primer mix along with a sample-barcoded 5' primer. In-frame beta chains were kept once TCRdb had trimmed the public reads at Q25 with fastp and called clones with MiXCR. Identical CDR3 protein sequences are pooled into one entry, listed with their most common genes and DNA. Across this sample there are about 930,000 distinct CDR3 sequences, with 25% to 30% seen only once. The ten largest account for about 10% of the sample. This same sample was also part of a study on T cells of mothers and their children.

Sequenced material: blood. Receptor source: a middle-aged woman in good health.

This clonotype has at least ten counts. V gene TRBV28 combines with J gene TRBJ2-7; D not resolved. CDR3 size: 15 residues. Germline assignment: CDR1 MDHEN and CDR2 SYDVKM. V lost 5 bases, J lost 2 bases, and 16 bases lay in between. The CDR3 DNA follows: TGTGCCAGCAGTCCCCGGACCGGTTTAACCTACGAGCAGTACTTC. This sequence encodes CASSPRTGLTYEQYF.

This clonotype was seen only a few times. An end of the junction does not agree with germline; a read error may underlie this. The rearrangement joins TRBV6-6 to TRBJ1-5; D is undetermined. Looked up from germline, CDR1 is MNHNY and CDR2 is SVGAGI (reference sequence). The CDR3 extends over 15 amino acids. The CDR3 nucleotides read TGTGCCAGCAGTCTCGACGCCGGGAGCAATCAGCCCCGGCATTTT. It specifies CASSLDAGSNQPRHF.

The chain uses TRBV6-5 and TRBJ2-2; D is uncertain. V shed 6 bases and J shed 1 base, with 12 bases lying between them. The length of the CDR3 is 15 residues. From germline, CDR1 is MNHEY and CDR2 SVGAGI. DNA of the CDR3: TGTGCCAGCAGCTATAATCGCCAGAACACCGGGGAGCTGTTTTTT. It specifies CASSYNRQNTGELFF.

Concerning this clonotype itself: Just one base apart from a much larger clone, this may be a read error. The V gene is TRBV3-1, the J gene TRBJ2-6; 7 bases line up with TRBD1. The V gene's germline CDR1 is LGHDT and CDR2 YNNKEL (reference sequence). The length of the CDR3 is 19 residues. The CDR3 region is CASSPPGTARRSGANVPTF. The CDR3 coding sequence is TGTGCCAGCAGCCCCCCGGGGACAGCGAGGAGGTCTGGGGCCAACGTCCCGACTTTC.

This chain links TRBV7-9 with TRBJ1-3, with TRBD1 matching 9 bases. The CDR3 is 13 amino acids. CDR1 and CDR2 from the germline V gene are SEHNR and FQNEAQ (reference sequence). J lost 1 base, V lost 9 bases, and 1 base had no gene match. CDR3 nucleotides: TGTGCCAGTGACAGGGGGTCTGGAAACACCATATATTTT. Encoded protein: CASDRGSGNTIYF.

This clonotype was detected only a few times. At one end the junction does not follow the germline gene, possibly because of a read error. The chain uses TRBV28 and TRBJ2-7; D not resolved. Germline-derived CDR1 and CDR2 are MDHEN and SYDVKM. The CDR3 contains 14 residues. CDR3 residues: CTSSSDLTWFEQYF. DNA of the CDR3: TGTACCAGCAGTTCAGACCTAACGTGGTTCGAGCAGTACTTC.

This chain uses TRBV19 with TRBJ2-2; possibly TRBD1 for D (6 bases). The CDR3 contains 15 residues. Germline values: CDR1 LNHDA, CDR2 SQIVND (reference sequence). The V end lost 7 bases, the J end lost 1 base, and 13 bases lay between the germline ends. CDR3 nucleotides: TGTGCCAGTAAAGGGGAGACAGGGAACACCGGGGAGCTGTTTTTT. Its translation: CASKGETGNTGELFF.

The genes are TRBV30 and TRBJ1-2; weak D call: TRBD1 (6 bases). Between the trimmed V and J ends, which lost 2 bases and 4 bases, there was a span of 11 bases. The CDR3 length is 13 residues. Per germline, CDR1 GTSNPN and CDR2 SVGIG (reference sequence). DNA of the CDR3: TGTGCCTGGAGTCTCACAGGGAGCTATGGCTACACCTTC. Encoded protein: CAWSLTGSYGYTF.

This clonotype was seen a handful of times. This rearrangement joins TRBV29-1 to TRBJ1-2; 9 bases match TRBD1. The ends lost 7 bases at V and 7 bases at J; junction bases unmatched: 7. There are 12 residues in the CDR3. Germline loops: CDR1 SQVTM, CDR2 ANQGSEA. CDR3 coding DNA: TGCAGCGCTATACAGGGGGCGCTTGGCTACACCTTC. It codes for CSAIQGALGYTF.

This clonotype came up many times. The chain carries TRBV11-2 and TRBJ2-2; the D is unclear. The CDR3 sequence is 16 residues long. V gave up 0 bases and J gave up 0 bases, with 8 bases separating them. Germline CDR1 is SGHAT and CDR2 is FQNNGV. The CDR3 DNA sequence: TGTGCCAGCAGCTTAGAGGGGTCGTCGAACACCGGGGAGCTGTTTTTT. As protein: CASSLEGSSNTGELFF.

This clonotype occurred a few times. CDR3 sequence reads: CASSHGQSAFF. CDR3 DNA: TGTGCCAGCAGCCATGGGCAGTCGGCTTTCTTT. This chain connects TRBV3-1 to TRBJ1-1; the D is unclear. Germline V lookup: CDR1 LGHDT, CDR2 YNNKEL (reference sequence). The germline V and J ends were trimmed by 3 bases and 11 bases, with 10 bases remaining between them. The CDR3 has 11 amino acids.

Ten or more counts support this clonotype. This may come from a read error, since a much larger clone is one base off. The chain recombines TRBV20-1 with TRBJ2-5, with no clear D. Germline V gives CDR1 DFQATT, CDR2 SNEGSKA (reference sequence). The V end lost 6 bases, the J end lost 11 bases, and 16 bases lay between the germline ends. The CDR3 has 11 amino acids. Here the CDR3 reads CSAQTPREQYF. CDR3 in DNA: TGCAGTGCCCAGACCCCTCGTGAGCAGTACTTC.

Comment on this clonotype: Sequence at one end of the junction differs from germline and may be a read error. J is TRBJ2-2 and V is TRBV20-1; 8 bases agree with TRBD1. Germline V CDR1 and CDR2: DFQATT, SNEGSKA (reference sequence). The CDR3 has 15 residues. The CDR3 reads CSAYDRGRNTGERFF. The DNA for the CDR3 is TGCAGTGCCTACGACAGGGGTCGGAACACCGGGGAGCGGTTTTTT.

The chain couples TRBV30 to TRBJ1-1, with D hard to call. The V and J ends lost 8 bases and 1 base respectively, with 11 bases between them. Germline assignment: CDR1 GTSNPN and CDR2 SVGIG (reference sequence). This CDR3 comprises 12 residues. The CDR3 loop is CAREGRNTEAFF. CDR3 in DNA: TGTGCCCGAGAAGGGAGGAACACTGAAGCTTTCTTT.

This clonotype was seen at least ten times. CDR3 nucleotide sequence: TGTGCCAGCAGTTTCGGTGGTGGGGACTATGGCTACACCTTC. Amino acid sequence: CASSFGGGDYGYTF. V gene TRBV28 combines with J gene TRBJ1-2; no firm D call. The CDR3 extends over 14 amino acids. The V gene lost 3 bases and the J gene lost 3 bases, with 11 bases spanning the gap. Germline V gene sequence: CDR1 MDHEN, CDR2 SYDVKM.

This clonotype was seen a handful of times. This chain uses TRBV18 with TRBJ1-5, with 10 bases fitting TRBD1. Germline CDR1 reads KGHSH; CDR2 reads LQKENI. This CDR3 region has 16 residues. The V segment lost 0 bases and the J segment 4 bases; nucleotides outside the gene matches: 3. CDR3 coding DNA: TGTGCCAGCTCACCACCGATGGGACAGGGGAATCAGCCCCAGCATTTT. This sequence encodes CASSPPMGQGNQPQHF.

The V gene is TRBV20-1, the J gene TRBJ1-1; D may be TRBD1 (6 bases). The ends were cut back, 1 base at V and 1 base at J, with 13 bases in the middle. This CDR3 comprises 15 residues. CDR1 and CDR2 (germline): DFQATT, SNEGSKA (reference sequence). CDR3 region: CSARVTGQGNTEAFF. CDR3 DNA: TGCAGTGCTAGAGTAACAGGGCAGGGGAACACTGAAGCTTTCTTT.

As for this clonotype: Being one base from a much bigger clone, this may be a read error. The CDR3 does not end in the conserved phenylalanine or tryptophan, so this is likely a read error. This rearrangement joins TRBV9 to TRBJ1-2; TRBD1 agrees at 8 bases. CDR1 and CDR2 from the germline V gene are SGDLS and YYNGEE. This CDR3 comprises 13 residues. With V trimmed by 2 bases and J by 6 bases, 3 bases remained unmatched. The DNA of the CDR3 is TGTGCCAGCAGCGTTGGGACAGGTGATGGCTACACCTGC. Its translation: CASSVGTGDGYTC.

Of note for this clonotype: The junction departs from the called germline gene at one end, perhaps through a read error. This chain joins TRBV2 and TRBJ2-7, with unresolved D. CDR1 is SNHLY, CDR2 FYNNEI, per germline. The CDR3 sequence is 13 residues long. The CDR3 is CASSESPNTELYF. The CDR3 DNA sequence: TGTGCCAGCAGTGAATCGCCGAACACCGAGCTGTACTTC.

At least ten counts were recorded for this clonotype. The rearrangement joins TRBV28 to TRBJ1-2; 7 positions match TRBD1. Germline loops: CDR1 MDHEN, CDR2 SYDVKM. This CDR3 is 16 amino acids long. The ends lost 4 bases at V and 5 bases at J; junction bases unmatched: 13. The CDR3 sequence: CASSSRGTAQRYGYTF. DNA of the CDR3: TGTGCCAGCAGTTCCCGGGGGACAGCTCAGAGGTATGGCTACACCTTC.

As regards this clonotype: Compared with germline, one end of the junction differs, possibly owing to a read error. The chain employs TRBV6-2 or TRBV6-3 and TRBJ1-5; D may be TRBD1 (6 bases). The CDR3 is 15 residues long. Per the germline V gene, CDR1 is MNHEY and CDR2 is SVGEGT. CDR3 nucleotides: TGTGCCAGCAGCCCATACAGGGATAGCAATCAGTCCCAGCATTTT. As protein: CASSPYRDSNQSQHF.

V usage is TRBV20-1 and J usage is TRBJ2-1; D gene unclear. Per germline, CDR1 DFQATT and CDR2 SNEGSKA (reference sequence). Trimming shortened V by 3 bases and J by 8 bases, and 8 bases separated the two germline ends. This CDR3 contains 11 residues. CDR3: CSARAIDEQFF. The CDR3, as DNA: TGCAGTGCTAGGGCGATAGATGAGCAGTTCTTC.

This clonotype was counted many times. The V call is TRBV4-2, the J call TRBJ2-3; no definite D call. CDR3 size: 17 residues. Germline V gene data show CDR1 as LGHNA and CDR2 as YNFKEQ. Deletions cut 0 bases from V and 4 bases from J, with 17 bases between. CDR3 DNA sequence: TGTGCCAGCAGCCAAGATTGGACGCCCCGGGCCGCAGATACGCAGTATTTT. It specifies CASSQDWTPRAADTQYF.

The rearrangement uses TRBV20-1 and TRBJ2-3; D possibly matches TRBD1 or TRBD2 (6 bases each). The CDR3 has 15 amino acids. V was clipped by 0 bases and J by 6 bases, with 16 bases between them. Looked up from germline, CDR1 is DFQATT and CDR2 is SNEGSKA (reference sequence). CDR3 in DNA: TGCAGTGCTAGAGATCCCGGGGGCGCTTTTGATACGCAGTATTTT. It codes for CSARDPGGAFDTQYF.

The J gene is TRBJ2-1, the V gene TRBV11-3, with a weak D call TRBD1 (6 bases). CDR1 and CDR2 (germline): SGHNT, YENEEA. The CDR3 is made up of 15 amino acids. V was shortened by 3 bases and J by 6 bases, with 15 bases between the two germline ends. CDR3 region: CASSLRGGTGNEQFF. The DNA for the CDR3 is TGTGCCAGCAGCTTGCGAGGGGGTACGGGCAATGAGCAGTTCTTC.

The chain employs TRBV7-8 and TRBJ2-3; 8 bases agree with TRBD1. The J segment lost 2 bases and the V segment lost 5 bases, leaving 6 bases of the junction unmatched. The germline gives CDR1 SGHVS, CDR2 FQNEAQ. This CDR3 is 15 amino acids long. The CDR3 DNA is TGTGCCAGCAGCCCCTCGGGACAGGCCACAGATACGCAGTATTTT. It yields the protein CASSPSGQATDTQYF.

In the case of this clonotype: Relative to the germline gene, one junction end is altered; a read error may explain this. J is TRBJ2-1 and V is TRBV5-5, with TRBD1 matching 8 bases. This CDR3 region has 16 residues. The germline gives CDR1 SGHKS, CDR2 YYEKEE (reference sequence). The CDR3 is CAGSLLSDRAYNEQFF. Written as DNA, the CDR3 is TGTGCCGGCAGCTTGCTTTCGGACAGGGCCTACAATGAGCAGTTCTTC. The full variable domain, its missing parts supplied by reference TRBV5-5 and TRBJ2-1, is DAGVTQSPTHLIKTRGQQVTLRCSPISGHKSVSWYQQVLGQGPQFIFQYYEKEERGRGNFPDRFSARQFPNYSSELNVNALLLGDSALYLCAGSLLSDRAYNEQFFGPGTRLTVL.

This clonotype was observed a few times. This chain uses TRBV14 with TRBJ2-1, with D uncertain. Germline lookup yields CDR1 SGHDN and CDR2 FVKESK. The germline V and J ends were trimmed by 0 bases and 8 bases, with 11 bases remaining between them. CDR3 length: 14 residues. The CDR3, as DNA: TGTGCCAGCAGCCAAGATTACGCATACGATGAGCAGTTCTTC. Protein sequence: CASSQDYAYDEQFF.

This clonotype showed up many times. The rearrangement joins TRBV27 to TRBJ2-7; D remains unclear. CDR1 and CDR2 (germline): MNHEY, SMNVEV (reference sequence). This CDR3 region has 13 residues. V dropped 3 bases and J dropped 5 bases, with 11 bases sitting between them. The CDR3 sequence: CASSFTRYHEQYF. In DNA, the CDR3 is TGTGCCAGCAGTTTTACCAGGTACCACGAGCAGTACTTC.

V and J are TRBV20-1 and TRBJ2-1; 7 bases align to TRBD1. Losses at the gene ends were 5 bases for V and 2 bases for J; bases not matched to a gene: 6. Germline CDR1 is DFQATT and CDR2 is SNEGSKA (reference sequence). The CDR3 has 14 residues. CDR3 amino acids: CSALGTVAYNEQFF. The CDR3 DNA is TGCAGTGCTTTAGGGACAGTGGCCTACAATGAGCAGTTCTTC.